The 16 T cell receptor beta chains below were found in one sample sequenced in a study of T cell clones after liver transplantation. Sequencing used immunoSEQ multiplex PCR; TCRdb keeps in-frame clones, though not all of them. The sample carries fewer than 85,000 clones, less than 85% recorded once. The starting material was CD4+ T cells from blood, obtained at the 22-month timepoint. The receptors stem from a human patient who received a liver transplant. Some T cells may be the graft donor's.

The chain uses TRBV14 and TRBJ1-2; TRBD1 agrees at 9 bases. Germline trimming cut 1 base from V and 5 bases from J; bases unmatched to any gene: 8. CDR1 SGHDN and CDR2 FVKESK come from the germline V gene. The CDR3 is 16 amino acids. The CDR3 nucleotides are TGTGCCAGCAGCCAAGGACTGGGACAGGGAGCTTATGGCTACACCTTC. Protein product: CASSQGLGQGAYGYTF. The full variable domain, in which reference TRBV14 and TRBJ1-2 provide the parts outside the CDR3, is EAGVTQFPSHSVIEKGQTVTLRCDPISGHDNLYWYRRVMGKEIKFLLHFVKESKQDESGMPNNRFLAERTGGTYSTLKVQPAELEDSGVYFCASSQGLGQGAYGYTFGSGTRLTVV.

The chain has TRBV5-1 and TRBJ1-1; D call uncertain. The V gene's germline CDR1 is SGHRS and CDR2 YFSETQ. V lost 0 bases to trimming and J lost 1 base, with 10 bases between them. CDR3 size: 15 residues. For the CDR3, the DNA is TGCGCCAGCAGCTTGGTATCGCCGCCGAACACTGAAGCTTTCTTT. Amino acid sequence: CASSLVSPPNTEAFF.

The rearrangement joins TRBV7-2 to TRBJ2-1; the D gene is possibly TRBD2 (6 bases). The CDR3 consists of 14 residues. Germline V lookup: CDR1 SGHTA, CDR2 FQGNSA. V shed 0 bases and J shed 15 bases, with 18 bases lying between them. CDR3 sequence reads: CASSLAPAEGVRFF. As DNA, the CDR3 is TGTGCCAGCAGCTTAGCCCCCGCGGAGGGAGTGCGGTTCTTC.

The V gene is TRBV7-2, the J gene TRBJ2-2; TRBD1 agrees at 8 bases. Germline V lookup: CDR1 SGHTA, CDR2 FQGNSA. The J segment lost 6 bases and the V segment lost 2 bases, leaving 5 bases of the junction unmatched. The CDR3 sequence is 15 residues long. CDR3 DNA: TGTGCCAGCAGCTTACAGGGGGCAGGCGCCGGGGAGCTGTTTTTT. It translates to CASSLQGAGAGELFF.

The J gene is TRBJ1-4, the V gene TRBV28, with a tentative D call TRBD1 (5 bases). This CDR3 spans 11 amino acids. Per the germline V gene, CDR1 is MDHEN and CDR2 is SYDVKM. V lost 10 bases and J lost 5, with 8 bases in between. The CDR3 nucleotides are TGTGCCATCGGGGGAAATGAAAAACTGTTTTTT. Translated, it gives CAIGGNEKLFF.

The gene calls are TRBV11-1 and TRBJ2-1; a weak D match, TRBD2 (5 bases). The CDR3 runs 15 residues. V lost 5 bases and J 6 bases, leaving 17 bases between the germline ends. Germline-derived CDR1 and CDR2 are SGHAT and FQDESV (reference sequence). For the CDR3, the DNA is TGTGCCAGCAGCCTGTTACGGGGAAGTGGCAATGAGCAGTTCTTC. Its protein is CASSLLRGSGNEQFF.

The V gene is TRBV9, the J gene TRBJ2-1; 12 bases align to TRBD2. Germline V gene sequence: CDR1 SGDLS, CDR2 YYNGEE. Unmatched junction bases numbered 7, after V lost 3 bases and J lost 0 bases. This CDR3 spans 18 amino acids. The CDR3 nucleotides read TGTGCCAGCAGCGCAGGACTAGCGGGGACAAGCTCCTACAATGAGCAGTTCTTC. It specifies CASSAGLAGTSSYNEQFF.

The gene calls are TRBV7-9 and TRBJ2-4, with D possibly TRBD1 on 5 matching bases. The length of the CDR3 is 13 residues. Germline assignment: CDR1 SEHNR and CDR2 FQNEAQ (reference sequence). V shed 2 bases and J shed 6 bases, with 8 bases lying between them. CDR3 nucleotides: TGTGCCAGCAGCTTATTCCAGGGAAACATTCAGTACTTC. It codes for CASSLFQGNIQYF.

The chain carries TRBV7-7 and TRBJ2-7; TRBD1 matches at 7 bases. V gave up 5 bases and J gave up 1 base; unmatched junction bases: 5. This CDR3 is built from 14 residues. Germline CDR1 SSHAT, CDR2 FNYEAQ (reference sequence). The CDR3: CASSPRQGSYEQYF. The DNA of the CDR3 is TGTGCCAGCAGCCCCCGACAGGGTTCCTACGAGCAGTACTTC.

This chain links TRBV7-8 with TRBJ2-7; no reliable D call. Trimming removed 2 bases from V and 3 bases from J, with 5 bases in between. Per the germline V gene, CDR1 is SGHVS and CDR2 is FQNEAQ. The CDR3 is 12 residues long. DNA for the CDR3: TGTGCCAGCAGCTTACAGAGCTACGAGCAGTACTTC. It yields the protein CASSLQSYEQYF.

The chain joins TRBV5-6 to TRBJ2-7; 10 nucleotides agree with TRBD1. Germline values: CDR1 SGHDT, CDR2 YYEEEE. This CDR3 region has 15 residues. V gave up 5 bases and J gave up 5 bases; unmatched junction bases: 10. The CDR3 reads CASREYPGQGHEQYF. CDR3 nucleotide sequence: TGTGCCAGCAGGGAGTATCCGGGACAGGGGCACGAGCAGTACTTC.

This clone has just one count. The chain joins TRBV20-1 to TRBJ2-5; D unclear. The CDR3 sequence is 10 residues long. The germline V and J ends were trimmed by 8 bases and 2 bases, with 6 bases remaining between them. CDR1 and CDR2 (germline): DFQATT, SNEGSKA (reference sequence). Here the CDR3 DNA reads TGCAGTCCTCTACAAGAGACCCAGTACTTC. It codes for CSPLQETQYF.

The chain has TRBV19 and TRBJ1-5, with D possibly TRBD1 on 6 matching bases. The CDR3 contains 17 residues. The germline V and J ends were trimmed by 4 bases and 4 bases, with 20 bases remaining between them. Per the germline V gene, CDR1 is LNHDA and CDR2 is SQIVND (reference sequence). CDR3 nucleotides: TGTGCCAGTAGTACTACCCGCCGGACAGAACGGAATCAGCCCCAGCATTTT. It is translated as CASSTTRRTERNQPQHF.

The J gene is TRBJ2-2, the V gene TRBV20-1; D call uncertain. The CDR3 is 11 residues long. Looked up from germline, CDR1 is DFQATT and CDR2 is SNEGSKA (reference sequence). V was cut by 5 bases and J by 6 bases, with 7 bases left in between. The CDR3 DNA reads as TGCAGTGCTGTTAGAGCCGGGGAGCTGTTTTTT. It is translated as CSAVRAGELFF.

Here the CDR3 DNA reads TGTGCCAGCAGCCGATTTCCTGGACTAACCTACAATGAGCAGTTCTTC. Translating gives CASSRFPGLTYNEQFF. The chain recombines TRBV5-6 with TRBJ2-1, with a weak D call TRBD2 (6 bases). The germline V gene has CDR1 SGHDT and CDR2 YYEEEE. The CDR3 length is 16 residues. V dropped 4 bases and J dropped 2 bases, with 16 bases sitting between them.

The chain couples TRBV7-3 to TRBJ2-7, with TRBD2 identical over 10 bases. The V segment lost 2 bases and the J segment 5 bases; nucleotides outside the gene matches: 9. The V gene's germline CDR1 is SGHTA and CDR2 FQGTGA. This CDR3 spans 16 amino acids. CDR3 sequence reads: CASSLVASGSPNEQYF. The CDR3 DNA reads TGTGCCAGCAGCTTAGTGGCTAGCGGGAGTCCGAACGAGCAGTACTTC.